This is a list of T cell receptor beta chains from one sample in a study of cytomegalovirus exposure and HLA in healthy donors. TCRdb's table, derived via immunoSEQ multiplex PCR, lists solely in-frame clones and lacks some. The repertoire holds 100,000 to 150,000 clones, with 83% as singletons. The sequenced sample was PBMCs. Source of these receptors: a man aged 18 to 30 in good health and CMV-seropositive. Both conserved end residues are part of each CDR3. The D gene is left open where the match is weak. Clone size is shown for a subset of rows, as once, few, many or a class of expanded clone.

v_gene	d_gene	j_gene	abundance	CDR3nt	CDR3aa
TRBV18	TRBD1	TRBJ1-4	.	TGTGCCAGCTCACCACCTACGAGACAGGGGTATGAAAAACTGTTTTTT	CASSPPTRQGYEKLFF
TRBV2	.	TRBJ2-1	.	TGTGCCAGCAGAACCGACACCCACTCCTACAATGAGCAGTTCTTC	CASRTDTHSYNEQFF
TRBV10-2	TRBD2	TRBJ2-3	.	TGCGCCAGCAGTGAACTAGCGGGAATAGATACGCAGTATTTT	CASSELAGIDTQYF
TRBV21-1	.	TRBJ1-1	.	TGTGCCTCGGGGGACTCCCGGTTCGGTACTTTCTTT	CASGDSRFGTFF
TRBV19	.	TRBJ1-2	few	TGTGCCAGTAGCATCAAAAGTGGGCAGGGGCCGCGGGGCTACACCTTC	CASSIKSGQGPRGYTF
TRBV5-4	.	TRBJ2-7	.	TGTGCCAGCAGCTCGGACATGTACGAGCAGTACTTC	CASSSDMYEQYF
TRBV21-1	.	TRBJ1-5	.	TGTGCCAGCAGCAATCCGACAGGGGGAAACAATCAGCCCCAGCATTTT	CASSNPTGGNNQPQHF
TRBV6-5	.	TRBJ2-5	.	TGTGCCAGCACCTCTACCCAGGTTGCCGGGGGGACCCAGTACTTC	CASTSTQVAGGTQYF
TRBV6-8	TRBD1	TRBJ2-2	once	TGTGCCGGTCCGGGACAGGGGGCATCCGGGGAGCTGTTTTTT	CAGPGQGASGELFF
TRBV30	.	TRBJ2-2	.	TGTGCCTGGAGTGTTCGTGACACCGGGGAGCTGTTTTTT	CAWSVRDTGELFF
TRBV7-3	.	TRBJ2-3	.	TGTGCCAGCAGCTTATTCCCGGGAGGCACAGATACGCAGTATTTT	CASSLFPGGTDTQYF
TRBV7-9	TRBD2	TRBJ2-1	.	TGTGCCAGCAGCCCAGTGGGTGCTAGCGGGGGGGCTTCTCAGTTCTTC	CASSPVGASGGASQFF
TRBV2	.	TRBJ1-2	.	TGTGCCAGCAGTGTCACAGGGACTAACTATGGCTACACCTTC	CASSVTGTNYGYTF
TRBV14	.	TRBJ2-7	.	TGTGCCAGCAGCCAAGGACACTACGAGCAGTACTTC	CASSQGHYEQYF
TRBV11-2	TRBD2	TRBJ2-5	.	TGTGCCAGCAGCTTAGTAGTACTCAGCGGGGGGGCTACAGAGACCCAGTACTTC	CASSLVVLSGGATETQYF
TRBV7-9	.	TRBJ2-5	.	TGTGCGAGCAGCTCCCAGACAGGCCAAGAGACCCAGTACTTC	CASSSQTGQETQYF
TRBV18	.	TRBJ2-7	.	TGTGCCAGCTCGCAGGGCGCCTACGAGCAGTACTTC	CASSQGAYEQYF
TRBV15	TRBD1	TRBJ2-2	.	TGTGCCACCAGCAGAGATCGTTTAGGACAGGGGGACCGGGAGCTGTTTTTT	CATSRDRLGQGDRELFF
TRBV11-2	TRBD2	TRBJ2-7	.	TGTGCCAGCAGCCTGGGAGGGTCCTACGAGCAGTACTTC	CASSLGGSYEQYF
TRBV15	.	TRBJ2-5	.	TGTGCCACCAGCAGAGAGGCCTCAAAGGGGGAGACCCAGTACTTC	CATSREASKGETQYF
TRBV11-3	.	TRBJ2-7	.	TGTGCCAGCAGACGTATAGCCAACTCCTACGAGCAGTACTTC	CASRRIANSYEQYF
TRBV7-6	TRBD1	TRBJ2-5	.	TGTGCCAGCAGCCCCCAGGGGGCGATTGAGACCCAGTACTTC	CASSPQGAIETQYF
TRBV5-1	.	TRBJ2-7	.	TGCGCCAGCAGCTTGGCCGAGACTAAAACCTACGAGCAGTACTTC	CASSLAETKTYEQYF
TRBV5-5	TRBD1	TRBJ2-7	.	TGTGCCAGCAGCCGAATAGGGACAGCCTACGAGCAGTACTTC	CASSRIGTAYEQYF
TRBV29-1	.	TRBJ2-3	.	TGCAGCGTTACTAGCACAGATACGCAGTATTTT	CSVTSTDTQYF
TRBV6-1	.	TRBJ1-3	.	TGTGCCAGCAGTGGCGGGGTTCTCTTGGGTGGAAACACCATATATTTT	CASSGGVLLGGNTIYF
TRBV7-4	.	TRBJ2-7	once	TGTGCCAGCAGCTTTAGTAAACCGGGCTACGAGCAGTACTTC	CASSFSKPGYEQYF
TRBV9	TRBD1	TRBJ2-3	.	TGTGCCAGCAGCCTCGGACAGGGCGGGCAGTATTTT	CASSLGQGGQYF
TRBV7-2	.	TRBJ1-2	.	TGTGCCAGCAGCCGCGACAGGAATTATGGCTACACCTTC	CASSRDRNYGYTF
TRBV4-1	TRBD2	TRBJ2-3	.	TGCGCCAGCAGCCAACTCGGACTAGCTACAGATACGCAGTATTTT	CASSQLGLATDTQYF
TRBV14	TRBD2	TRBJ2-1	once	TGTGCCAGCAGCCCCACTTTGAGCGGGGGGGCCAATGAGCAGTTCTTC	CASSPTLSGGANEQFF
TRBV29-1	TRBD1	TRBJ2-2	.	TGCAGCGTTGGTACAGGGGGCACCGGGGAGCTGTTTTTT	CSVGTGGTGELFF
TRBV7-3	.	TRBJ2-3	few	TGTGCCAGCAGCATAGACAGTCCCACAGATACGCAGTATTTT	CASSIDSPTDTQYF
TRBV10-3	.	TRBJ1-6	few	TGTGCCATCAGACAGGGTGGGCAGGTTGAGAACCCACCCCTCCACTTT	CAIRQGGQVENPPLHF
TRBV9	TRBD2	TRBJ2-1	.	TGTGCCAGCAGCGTAGCTACTATTCCCAGCGGGGGGAACAATGAGCAGTTCTTC	CASSVATIPSGGNNEQFF
TRBV7-3	.	TRBJ2-1	.	TGTGCCGGCAGCTTAACCGGAGGAAGGGATGAGCAGTTCTTC	CAGSLTGGRDEQFF
TRBV19	TRBD1	TRBJ2-6	.	TGTGCCAGTAGTACCTCGACAGGGGTCGCTGGGGCCAACGTCCTGACTTTC	CASSTSTGVAGANVLTF
TRBV7-6	TRBD2	TRBJ2-7	.	TGTGCCAGCAGCTTAGCAGGACTAGCGGGGGGGCCCCCCTACGAGCAGTACTTC	CASSLAGLAGGPPYEQYF
TRBV7-6	TRBD1	TRBJ1-6	.	TGTGCCAGCAGCGCAAATAGGGGATTTAAGGGGGCTCGGAATTCACCCCTCCACTTT	CASSANRGFKGARNSPLHF
TRBV9	.	TRBJ1-1	few	TGTGCCAGCAGCGTAGAGGGGGTCCTCTACACTGAAGCTTTCTTT	CASSVEGVLYTEAFF
TRBV19	.	TRBJ2-1	.	TGTGCCAGTAGTCTCGGACAGACCCTATACAATGAGCAGTTCTTC	CASSLGQTLYNEQFF
TRBV4-1	TRBD1	TRBJ2-3	few	TGCGCCAGCAGCCACACTACAGGGGCTAGCACAGATACGCAGTATTTT	CASSHTTGASTDTQYF
TRBV5-1	.	TRBJ2-3	.	TGCGCCAGCAGCTTGGCCGAGAGGGTGGTAGATACGCAGTATTTT	CASSLAERVVDTQYF
TRBV13	.	TRBJ2-7	.	TGTGCCAGCAGCGCCGGGACACCTGACCCCTACGAGCAGTACTTC	CASSAGTPDPYEQYF
TRBV25-1	.	TRBJ2-3	.	TGTGCCAGCAGTGAGGGGTCGGGGGCAGATACGCAGTATTTT	CASSEGSGADTQYF
TRBV11-3	TRBD1	TRBJ2-7	.	TGTGCCAGCAGCTCTGACAGGGGCCAACAGTACTTC	CASSSDRGQQYF
TRBV11-2	.	TRBJ1-1	.	TGTGCCAGCAGCTTGGTGAGCTCCACTGAAGCTTTCTTT	CASSLVSSTEAFF
TRBV7-9	.	TRBJ2-1	.	TGTGCCAGCAGCTTAGTGGACTACCGCCGACCCTACAATGAGCAGTTCTTC	CASSLVDYRRPYNEQFF
TRBV9	.	TRBJ1-2	.	TGTGCCAGCAGCGTAGAAGCCGGGTACTCCGTTAACTATGGCTACACCTTC	CASSVEAGYSVNYGYTF
TRBV27	TRBD2	TRBJ2-1	.	TGTGCCAGCAGCCCCTCCGGGGGGTCCTCCTACAATGAGCAGTTCTTC	CASSPSGGSSYNEQFF
TRBV2	.	TRBJ1-2	.	TGTGCCAGCAACACAGGCCTCGACTATGGCTACACCTTC	CASNTGLDYGYTF
TRBV18	TRBD1	TRBJ1-5	.	TGTGCCAGCTCACCTGGAGGACAGGGGAATCAGCCCCAGCATTTT	CASSPGGQGNQPQHF
TRBV7-9	TRBD2	TRBJ2-3	.	TGTGCCAGCAGCCCAGCGGGGGGCCTTGGGGCAGATACGCAGTATTTT	CASSPAGGLGADTQYF
TRBV27	.	TRBJ1-1	.	TGTGCCAGCACTGATTTATCGGCAGGGAACACTGAAGCTTTCTTT	CASTDLSAGNTEAFF
TRBV30	TRBD1	TRBJ1-5	.	TGTGCCTGGAGTCCCAGGGGGGCCACTAATCAGCCCCAGCATTTT	CAWSPRGATNQPQHF
TRBV4-1	TRBD2	TRBJ2-2	medium-sized	TGCGCCAGCAGCCCGGCATCAGCGGGGGGGCACGGGGAGCTGTTTTTT	CASSPASAGGHGELFF
TRBV6-4	TRBD1	TRBJ2-2	.	TGTGCCAGCAGCCTCGGGCAGGGGGCTATCACCGGGGAGCTGTTTTTT	CASSLGQGAITGELFF